These T cell receptor beta chains were read from a single sample in a study of PD-L1 blockade in urothelial cancer. Clones were sequenced by immunoSEQ multiplex PCR, and TCRdb holds only the in-frame ones, with some missing. The data hold under 150,000 clones, with around 88% observed a single time. The source was PBMCs, collected around atezolizumab (anti-PD-L1) treatment. The receptors stem from a man between 60 and 70 years old with urothelial cancer. The CDR3 runs from the conserved cysteine through the conserved F or W. A D gene is named only where the DNA matches it firmly. Clone size appears in some rows only: once, few, many, or a class for an expanded clone.

>-|TRBV7-7|TRBJ2-5|-
CASSWTRAETQYF
TGTGCCAGCAGCTGGACACGGGCGGAGACCCAGTACTTC
>-|TRBV19|TRBJ2-1|-
CASSINLFEQFF
TGTGCCAGTAGTATAAATCTCTTCGAGCAGTTCTTC
>-|TRBV4-2|TRBJ2-7|TRBD1
CASSRGTGAYEQYF
TGTGCCAGCAGCCGGGGAACAGGGGCCTACGAGCAGTACTTC
>-|TRBV5-1|TRBJ1-1|TRBD1
CASSFTGVTEAFF
TGCGCCAGCAGCTTCACAGGGGTGACTGAAGCTTTCTTT
>-|TRBV27|TRBJ2-3|TRBD2
CASSTLAGGPETQYF
TGTGCCAGCAGTACCCTAGCGGGGGGGCCAGAAACGCAGTATTTT
>-|TRBV6-5|TRBJ2-3|TRBD1
CASSYTGGSTDTQYF
TGTGCCAGCAGTTACACAGGGGGATCCACAGATACGCAGTATTTT
>-|TRBV19|TRBJ2-2|TRBD1
CASKGTGAGTGELFF
TGTGCCAGTAAGGGGACAGGGGCCGGCACCGGGGAGCTGTTTTTT
>-|TRBV4-2|TRBJ2-7|-
CASSPTGSGAYEQYF
TGTGCCAGCAGCCCGACAGGATCAGGAGCCTACGAGCAGTACTTC
>once|TRBV5-3|TRBJ2-1|-
CARSCHSYTSFNEQFF
TGTGCCAGAAGCTGCCACAGTTATACGTCTTTTAATGAGCAGTTCTTC
>-|TRBV6-5|TRBJ2-7|-
CASSYSLVRTEQYF
TGTGCCAGCAGTTACAGTTTGGTCAGAACCGAGCAGTACTTC
>-|TRBV5-1|TRBJ2-5|TRBD2
CASSPAGGETQYF
TGCGCCAGCAGCCCAGCGGGAGGGGAGACCCAGTACTTC
>-|TRBV7-3|TRBJ2-1|TRBD1
CASSAGDSSYNEQFF
TGTGCCAGCAGCGCCGGGGACAGCTCCTACAATGAGCAGTTCTTC
>-|TRBV2|TRBJ1-6|-
CASSERRGNSPLHF
TGTGCCAGCAGTGAAAGGCGGGGAAATTCACCCCTCCACTTT
>-|TRBV9|TRBJ1-3|-
CASSAGTLGGNTIYF
TGTGCCAGCAGCGCCGGGACATTAGGCGGAAACACCATATATTTT
>-|TRBV27|TRBJ1-2|-
CASSLAGPPYGYTF
TGTGCCAGCAGTTTGGCGGGACCCCCCTACGGCTACACCTTC
>-|TRBV28|TRBJ1-4|-
CASSLEAVTKEKLFF
TGTGCCAGCAGTTTAGAGGCCGTCACCAAGGAAAAACTGTTTTTT
>-|TRBV29-1|TRBJ2-1|-
CSVRKNNVGGSYNEQFF
TGCAGCGTCCGAAAGAATAATGTGGGAGGCTCCTACAATGAGCAGTTCTTC
>once|TRBV28|TRBJ1-1|-
CASRQGYMGTEAFF
TGTGCCAGCAGGCAGGGGTATATGGGGACTGAAGCTTTCTTT
>-|TRBV5-5|TRBJ2-7|TRBD2
CASSNGLAGGNEQYF
TGTGCCAGCAGCAACGGACTAGCGGGAGGGAACGAGCAGTACTTC
>-|TRBV27|TRBJ2-5|-
CASSSKETQYF
TGTGCCAGCAGTTCAAAAGAGACCCAGTACTTC
>few|TRBV28|TRBJ1-2|-
CASSLYSDSNYGYTF
TGTGCCAGCAGTTTGTACAGCGACAGCAACTATGGCTACACCTTC
>once|TRBV7-9|TRBJ2-1|-
CASSLEGIF
TGTGCCAGCAGCTTAGAGGGGATCTTC
>-|TRBV28|TRBJ1-5|TRBD1
CASSFRDRGNQPQHF
TGTGCCAGCAGTTTTCGGGACAGGGGGAATCAGCCCCAGCATTTT
>-|TRBV18|TRBJ2-1|-
CASSPEQGFVNEQFF
TGTGCCAGCTCACCAGAGCAGGGGTTTGTCAATGAGCAGTTCTTC
>-|TRBV6-1|TRBJ2-3|-
CASSEGLGTDTQYF
TGTGCCAGCAGTGAAGGTCTAGGCACAGATACGCAGTATTTT
>-|TRBV6-1|TRBJ2-7|-
CASRRDSNYEQYF
TGTGCCAGTCGCCGGGACTCAAACTACGAGCAGTACTTC
>once|TRBV5-4|TRBJ1-1|-
CASSLEVGALTEAFF
TGTGCCAGCAGCTTGGAGGTGGGGGCCTTGACTGAAGCTTTCTTT
>once|TRBV6-1|TRBJ2-3|TRBD2
CASKGLAGVLDTQYF
TGTGCCAGCAAAGGACTAGCGGGAGTGTTGGATACGCAGTATTTT
>once|TRBV28|TRBJ2-7|-
CASSLLAETNYEQYF
TGTGCCAGCAGTTTACTAGCTGAAACAAACTACGAGCAGTACTTC
>-|TRBV18|TRBJ2-1|-
CASSPGGATSNEQFF
TGTGCCAGCTCACCAGGAGGGGCAACTAGCAATGAGCAGTTCTTC
>-|TRBV7-3|TRBJ1-1|-
CASSFQGNTEAFF
TGTGCCAGCAGCTTTCAGGGGAACACTGAAGCTTTCTTT
>-|TRBV30|TRBJ1-2|-
CAWSPVGRARTYGYTF
TGTGCCTGGAGTCCCGTGGGGAGGGCCCGAACATATGGCTACACCTTC
>-|TRBV13|TRBJ2-5|TRBD2
CASSLLAETKETQYF
TGTGCCAGCAGTTTACTAGCGGAAACTAAAGAGACCCAGTACTTC
>-|TRBV5-1|TRBJ1-1|-
CASSWQAGTEAFF
TGCGCCAGCAGCTGGCAAGCGGGCACTGAAGCTTTCTTT
>-|TRBV7-9|TRBJ2-7|TRBD1
CASSRRDSNYEQYF
TGTGCCAGCAGCCGCCGGGACAGCAATTACGAGCAGTACTTC
>-|TRBV6-1|TRBJ2-7|TRBD1
CASSDPGTGVYEQYF
TGTGCCAGCAGTGACCCCGGGACAGGGGTCTACGAGCAGTACTTC
>-|TRBV30|TRBJ2-3|-
CAWSPQAGGTDTQYF
TGTGCCTGGAGCCCCCAGGCAGGGGGCACAGATACGCAGTATTTT
>once|TRBV5-1|TRBJ1-1|TRBD1
CASKLAGQRNTEAFF
TGCGCCAGCAAGCTTGCGGGACAGAGGAACACTGAAGCTTTCTTT
>once|TRBV29-1|TRBJ2-6|TRBD1
CSVMIRTGGSGANVLTF
TGCAGCGTTATGATTAGGACAGGGGGCTCTGGGGCCAACGTCCTGACTTTC
>-|TRBV19|TRBJ1-2|-
CASSIEQGSGYTF
TGTGCCAGTAGTATCGAACAGGGTTCTGGCTACACCTTC
>-|TRBV29-1|TRBJ1-4|TRBD1
CSVKRQGATNEKLFF
TGCAGCGTTAAACGTCAGGGGGCAACTAATGAAAAACTGTTTTTT
>-|TRBV7-9|TRBJ2-2|TRBD1
CAASGDREPGELFF
TGTGCCGCCTCCGGAGACAGGGAACCCGGGGAGCTGTTTTTT
>-|TRBV5-1|TRBJ2-1|TRBD2
CASRRTSGRASNEQFF
TGCGCCAGCAGGAGGACTAGCGGGAGGGCCTCTAATGAGCAGTTCTTC